This T cell receptor beta chain was identified during a study of blood T cell repertoires in COVID-19. Study as a whole: The study drew acute and convalescent COVID-19 samples from the United States, Italy and Spain. PBMCs, B-cell-depleted T cells, or T cells provided the cDNA or gDNA that made up the material.

Authors' methods: Amplification from reference gene primers served as the basis for estimated nucleated cell counts. Clones were read by immunoSEQ multiplex PCR, and TCRdb kept only the in-frame ones, dropping some. V, J and clone size reflect that table, while D and trimming were determined from the DNA. Here the sample spans approximately 150,000 clones, approximately 89% being singletons. This CDR3 region has 18 residues. CDR1 is SEHNR, CDR2 FQNEAQ, per germline (reference sequence). With V trimmed by 6 bases and J by 0 bases, 8 bases remained unmatched. Specimen: peripheral blood. V and J are TRBV7-9 and TRBJ2-6, with 10 bases that match TRBD1. This clonotype was sampled from a human donor in a cohort sampled during active COVID-19. The CDR3 spells CASSPTTGGPSGANVLTF. The DNA for the CDR3 is TGTGCCAGCAGTCCAACGACAGGGGGCCCCTCTGGGGCCAACGTCCTGACTTTC. Filled out from reference TRBV7-9 and TRBJ2-6, the complete variable domain reads DTGVSQNPRHKITKRGQNVTFRCDPISEHNRLYWYRQTLGQGPEFLTYFQNEAQLEKSRLLSDRFSAERPKGSFSTLEIQRTEQGDSAMYLCASSPTTGGPSGANVLTFGAGSRLTVL.